These 20 T cell receptor beta chains were sequenced from one sample in a study of T-cell reconstitution after alpha-beta-depleted transplantation in children. Unique molecular identifiers were used in preparing the TCRbeta library. TCRdb passed the PCR reads through MiXCR, listing each CDR3 protein once. The sample lists about 480,000 distinct CDR3 sequences, under 15% occurring once. Sample: PBMCs from the stem cell graft donor, taken from the stem cell graft. The receptors were gathered from a human donor who donated a stem cell graft to a child with combined immunodeficiency.

The sample holds a few counts of this clonotype. The chain links TRBV27 to TRBJ1-4; 7 nucleotides align to TRBD1. Unmatched junction bases numbered 3, after V lost 3 bases and J lost 5 bases. The CDR3 is made up of 14 amino acids. Per the germline V gene, CDR1 is MNHEY and CDR2 is SMNVEV (reference sequence). The DNA for the CDR3 is TGTGCCAGCAGTTTCGGGACAGAAAATGAAAAACTGTTTTTT. Amino acid sequence: CASSFGTENEKLFF.

This clonotype was counted between two and nine times. The chain recombines TRBV7-3 with TRBJ2-7; the D gene could be TRBD1 or TRBD2 (5 bases each). CDR3 size: 16 residues. Germline lookup yields CDR1 SGHTA and CDR2 FQGTGA. Trimming removed 0 bases at V and 2 bases at J, with 14 bases between. The CDR3 coding sequence is TGTGCCAGCAGCTTAACGGGATTTGGGGGTCCCTACGAGCAGTACTTC. It encodes CASSLTGFGGPYEQYF.

CDR3 coding DNA: TGCGCCAGCAGCTTGGGTCCTAGCGGGCAAACCTACGAGCAGTACTTC. This sequence encodes CASSLGPSGQTYEQYF. The V call is TRBV5-1, the J call TRBJ2-7; 8 nucleotides line up with TRBD2. In germline, CDR1 is SGHRS, CDR2 YFSETQ. The CDR3 contains 16 residues. Trimming removed 0 bases from V and 2 bases from J; junction bases left unmatched: 7.

This clonotype was counted many times. This chain joins TRBV29-1 and TRBJ2-1; TRBD2 agrees at 11 bases. Germline CDR1 reads SQVTM; CDR2 reads ANQGSEA. The length of the CDR3 is 13 residues. Trimming cost V 6 bases and J 5 bases; bases outside gene matches: 3. The CDR3, as DNA: TGCAGCGTGGAGGGACTAGCGGACAATGAGCAGTTCTTC. Its translation is CSVEGLADNEQFF.

This chain connects TRBV5-1 to TRBJ2-2; either TRBD1 or TRBD2 may fit D (5 bases each). Germline V CDR1 and CDR2: SGHRS, YFSETQ. The germline V and J ends were trimmed by 5 bases and 5 bases, with 19 bases remaining between them. The CDR3 totals 16 residues. CDR3 residues: CASSRGRWGATGELFF. CDR3 coding DNA: TGCGCCAGCAGTCGGGGCCGGTGGGGCGCGACCGGGGAGCTGTTTTTT.

The V and J genes are TRBV12-3 or TRBV12-4 and TRBJ2-3; D possibly corresponds to TRBD2 (5 bases). This CDR3 spans 13 amino acids. Trimming removed 5 bases at V and 10 bases at J, with 16 bases between. CDR3 DNA: TGTGCCAGCAGTACAGACCGACGGGATGCGCAGTATTTT. Residues: CASSTDRRDAQYF.

V gene TRBV12-3 or TRBV12-4 combines with J gene TRBJ2-5; maybe TRBD2 (5 bases). The CDR3 has 15 residues. V was trimmed by 3 bases and J by 1 base, leaving 12 bases between them. CDR3 DNA: TGTGCCAGCAGTTTTAGTCTGGGGAGCCAAGAGACCCAGTACTTC. Translating gives CASSFSLGSQETQYF.

In its sample, this clonotype was seen many times. The chain links TRBV7-8 to TRBJ2-2; the match to TRBD2 covers 7 bases. Per the germline V gene, CDR1 is SGHVS and CDR2 is FQNEAQ. CDR3 length equals 17 residues. Trimming cost V 5 bases and J 2 bases; bases outside gene matches: 11. CDR3 region: CASSPGGTPQNTGELFF. The CDR3 DNA follows: TGTGCCAGCAGCCCCGGGGGGACTCCTCAAAACACCGGGGAGCTGTTTTTT.

The chain links TRBV20-1 to TRBJ2-5; 12 positions agree with TRBD2. The CDR3 spans 14 residues. The germline V gene has CDR1 DFQATT and CDR2 SNEGSKA (reference sequence). The J segment lost 1 base and the V segment lost 6 bases, leaving 3 bases of the junction unmatched. The CDR3 protein is CSAGTSGRQETQYF. The CDR3 DNA reads TGCAGTGCCGGGACTAGCGGGCGCCAAGAGACCCAGTACTTC.

The V and J genes are TRBV30 and TRBJ2-7, with TRBD1 as a possible D gene (6 bases). Germline V gives CDR1 GTSNPN, CDR2 SVGIG (reference sequence). The CDR3 runs to 14 residues. With 3 bases removed from V and 3 bases from J, the gap between germline ends came to 15 bases. The CDR3 spells CAWSLDSTFYEQYF. Here the CDR3 DNA reads TGTGCCTGGAGCCTGGACAGCACGTTCTACGAGCAGTACTTC.

This clonotype was counted between two and nine times. The J gene is TRBJ2-7, the V gene TRBV12-3 or TRBV12-4; possibly TRBD1 for D (7 bases). Trimming removed 2 bases at V and 7 bases at J, with 21 bases between. This CDR3 spans 16 amino acids. CDR3 sequence reads: CASSLSVGAGGREQYF. Here the CDR3 DNA reads TGTGCCAGCAGTTTAAGTGTTGGGGCAGGGGGGCGAGAGCAGTACTTC.

This clonotype appeared a few times. The chain couples TRBV7-3 to TRBJ2-2, with 8 nucleotides matching TRBD2. The CDR3 has 15 residues. Germline V CDR1 and CDR2: SGHTA, FQGTGA. Unmatched junction bases numbered 11, after V lost 5 bases and J lost 9 bases. The CDR3, as DNA: TGTGCCAGCAGCCCACGGGGGGGTGCGACCTGGGAGCTGTTTTTT. This translates into CASSPRGGATWELFF.

The chain recombines TRBV12-3 or TRBV12-4 with TRBJ1-1; 7 bases are shared with TRBD1. V gave up 7 bases and J gave up 5 bases; unmatched junction bases: 16. CDR3 length: 16 residues. CDR3 residues: CASKRTGWVGWTEAFF. In DNA, the CDR3 is TGTGCCAGCAAGCGGACAGGCTGGGTGGGATGGACTGAAGCTTTCTTT.

This clonotype came up many times. The gene calls are TRBV6-5 and TRBJ2-5; 7 bases align to TRBD2. The V gene end was trimmed by 3 bases and the J gene end by 1 base; junction bases not matched to a gene: 8. This CDR3 has 16 residues. Germline CDR1 MNHEY, CDR2 SVGAGI. CDR3 coding DNA: TGTGCCAGCAGTTATCGGGCTAGCGGCCTCCAAGAGACCCAGTACTTC. This sequence encodes CASSYRASGLQETQYF.

This clonotype occurred many times. The chain recombines TRBV12-3 or TRBV12-4 with TRBJ2-2; 7 bases map to TRBD1. The CDR3 consists of 16 residues. With V trimmed by 5 bases and J by 1 base, 7 bases remained unmatched. CDR3 loop: CASSETGTVNTGELFF. The CDR3 DNA sequence: TGTGCCAGCAGTGAGACCGGGACAGTGAACACCGGGGAGCTGTTTTTT.

The rearrangement uses TRBV7-9 and TRBJ2-7; 8 positions match TRBD2. This CDR3 is built from 15 residues. V shed 1 base, J shed 2 bases, and the junction held 4 bases outside the gene matches. Looked up from germline, CDR1 is SEHNR and CDR2 is FQNEAQ (reference sequence). In DNA form, the CDR3 reads TGTGCCAGCAGCTTAGATCGGGGGGGCCCCTACGAGCAGTACTTC. Residues: CASSLDRGGPYEQYF.

This clonotype was counted between two and nine times. The chain uses TRBV12-3 or TRBV12-4 and TRBJ2-1; D possibly matches TRBD1 or TRBD2 (6 bases each). V was trimmed by 5 bases and J by 9 bases, leaving 23 bases between them. CDR3 size: 16 residues. Here the CDR3 DNA reads TGTGCCAGCAGTCCGACCCGAGGGGGTTGGCGGGGTGAGCAGTTCTTC. Its protein product is CASSPTRGGWRGEQFF.

This clonotype came up a few times. The chain joins TRBV5-1 to TRBJ2-5; 7 nucleotides align to TRBD2. The CDR3 length is 15 residues. Looked up from germline, CDR1 is SGHRS and CDR2 is YFSETQ. Trimming at V came to 1 base and at J to 2 bases, leaving 5 bases not matched to a gene. The CDR3 region has the DNA TGCGCCAGCAGCTTGAGAAGCGGGGATCAAGAGACCCAGTACTTC. Amino acids: CASSLRSGDQETQYF.

A few counts support this clonotype. This chain links TRBV29-1 with TRBJ2-7, with D tentatively TRBD1 or TRBD2 (5 bases each). The V and J ends lost 6 bases and 5 bases respectively, with 11 bases between them. Per germline, CDR1 SQVTM and CDR2 ANQGSEA. This CDR3 spans 11 amino acids. The CDR3 bases are TGCAGCGTAGCCTTGGGGGACGAGCAGTACTTC. Residues: CSVALGDEQYF.

This chain uses TRBV12-3 or TRBV12-4 with TRBJ2-7; D remains ambiguous. The length of the CDR3 is 15 residues. V was cut by 6 bases and J by 6 bases, with 21 bases left in between. The CDR3 DNA follows: TGTGCCAGCAGGCCGGCGTTCGGCAATAAGTTCGAGCAGTACTTC. Amino acids: CASRPAFGNKFEQYF.